Following are 8 T cell receptor beta chains from one sample sequenced in a study of blood T cell repertoires in COVID-19. Assay used: immunoSEQ multiplex PCR; TCRdb lists only in-frame clones, some missing. This sample has approximately 240,000 clones, with 82% found just once. Sequencing input: peripheral blood. These receptors originate from a woman aged 80 or over with active or convalescent COVID-19.

The chain recombines TRBV28 with TRBJ2-2; maybe TRBD1 (6 bases). V gave up 6 bases and J gave up 1 base, with 9 bases separating them. This CDR3 contains 14 residues. Germline V gene data show CDR1 as MDHEN and CDR2 as SYDVKM. Written as DNA, the CDR3 is TGTGCCAGCAGCCCGGGACAGAACACCGGGGAGCTGTTTTTT. This codes for CASSPGQNTGELFF.

V is TRBV27 and J is TRBJ1-1, with TRBD1 as a possible D gene (6 bases). Germline values: CDR1 MNHEY, CDR2 SMNVEV (reference sequence). The CDR3 extends over 14 amino acids. V gave up 5 bases and J gave up 0 bases, with 10 bases separating them. CDR3: CASSMGALNTEAFF. Here the CDR3 DNA reads TGTGCCAGCAGTATGGGGGCTCTGAACACTGAAGCTTTCTTT.

The V call is TRBV5-4, the J call TRBJ1-6; TRBD1 aligns across 7 bases. This CDR3 region has 16 residues. With V trimmed by 4 bases and J by 6 bases, 10 bases remained unmatched. The germline CDR1 and CDR2 sequences are SGHNT and YYREEE (reference sequence). The CDR3 spells CASSVAGGPFNSPLHF. The CDR3 DNA is TGTGCCAGCAGCGTCGCAGGGGGTCCTTTTAATTCACCCCTCCACTTT.

Regarding this clone: The sample holds other DNA sequences that translate to the same CDR3. The chain uses TRBV24-1 and TRBJ1-3, with D uncertain. The ends were cut back, 2 bases at V and 0 bases at J, with 4 bases in the middle. The germline V gene encodes CDR1 KGHDR and CDR2 SFDVKD. The CDR3 runs to 14 residues. The CDR3 DNA follows: TGTGCCACCAGTGATTCTCTCTCTGGAAACACCATATATTTT. Protein sequence: CATSDSLSGNTIYF.

This clone was seen only a few times. V is TRBV3-1 (or the pseudogene TRBV3-2) and J is TRBJ1-2, with no clear D. CDR3 length: 12 amino acids. Germline loops: CDR1 LGHDT, CDR2 YNNKEL (reference sequence). V lost 5 bases and J 6 bases, leaving 10 bases between the germline ends. CDR3 protein: CASSGRTDGYTF. Written as DNA, the CDR3 is TGTGCCAGCAGCGGTCGGACTGATGGCTACACCTTC.

Of note for this clone: Additional DNA sequences in this sample encode the identical CDR3. The rearrangement joins TRBV12-3 or TRBV12-4 to TRBJ1-3; no reliable D call. This CDR3 is 11 amino acids long. Deletions cut 7 bases from V and 3 bases from J, with 4 bases between. The CDR3 here is CASTLGNTIYF. The CDR3 DNA follows: TGTGCCAGCACCCTTGGAAACACCATATATTTT.

This clone has only a few counts. The CDR3 region has the DNA TGTGCCAGCTCACCGACTCACAGGGCTAATGAGCAGTTCTTC. Protein sequence: CASSPTHRANEQFF. V is TRBV18 and J is TRBJ2-1; a possible D gene is TRBD1 (6 bases). V lost 3 bases to trimming and J lost 7 bases, with 13 bases between them. The CDR3 contains 14 residues. Germline V CDR1 and CDR2: KGHSH, LQKENI.

V is TRBV10-3 and J is TRBJ2-5; D perhaps matches TRBD1 (6 bases). The CDR3 length is 15 residues. Germline V gene sequence: CDR1 ENHRY, CDR2 SYGVKD. Trimming shortened V by 7 bases and J by 1 base, and 16 bases separated the two germline ends. The CDR3 spells CAIKSGTIPQETQYF. The CDR3 nucleotides are TGTGCCATCAAATCCGGGACAATCCCCCAAGAGACCCAGTACTTC.